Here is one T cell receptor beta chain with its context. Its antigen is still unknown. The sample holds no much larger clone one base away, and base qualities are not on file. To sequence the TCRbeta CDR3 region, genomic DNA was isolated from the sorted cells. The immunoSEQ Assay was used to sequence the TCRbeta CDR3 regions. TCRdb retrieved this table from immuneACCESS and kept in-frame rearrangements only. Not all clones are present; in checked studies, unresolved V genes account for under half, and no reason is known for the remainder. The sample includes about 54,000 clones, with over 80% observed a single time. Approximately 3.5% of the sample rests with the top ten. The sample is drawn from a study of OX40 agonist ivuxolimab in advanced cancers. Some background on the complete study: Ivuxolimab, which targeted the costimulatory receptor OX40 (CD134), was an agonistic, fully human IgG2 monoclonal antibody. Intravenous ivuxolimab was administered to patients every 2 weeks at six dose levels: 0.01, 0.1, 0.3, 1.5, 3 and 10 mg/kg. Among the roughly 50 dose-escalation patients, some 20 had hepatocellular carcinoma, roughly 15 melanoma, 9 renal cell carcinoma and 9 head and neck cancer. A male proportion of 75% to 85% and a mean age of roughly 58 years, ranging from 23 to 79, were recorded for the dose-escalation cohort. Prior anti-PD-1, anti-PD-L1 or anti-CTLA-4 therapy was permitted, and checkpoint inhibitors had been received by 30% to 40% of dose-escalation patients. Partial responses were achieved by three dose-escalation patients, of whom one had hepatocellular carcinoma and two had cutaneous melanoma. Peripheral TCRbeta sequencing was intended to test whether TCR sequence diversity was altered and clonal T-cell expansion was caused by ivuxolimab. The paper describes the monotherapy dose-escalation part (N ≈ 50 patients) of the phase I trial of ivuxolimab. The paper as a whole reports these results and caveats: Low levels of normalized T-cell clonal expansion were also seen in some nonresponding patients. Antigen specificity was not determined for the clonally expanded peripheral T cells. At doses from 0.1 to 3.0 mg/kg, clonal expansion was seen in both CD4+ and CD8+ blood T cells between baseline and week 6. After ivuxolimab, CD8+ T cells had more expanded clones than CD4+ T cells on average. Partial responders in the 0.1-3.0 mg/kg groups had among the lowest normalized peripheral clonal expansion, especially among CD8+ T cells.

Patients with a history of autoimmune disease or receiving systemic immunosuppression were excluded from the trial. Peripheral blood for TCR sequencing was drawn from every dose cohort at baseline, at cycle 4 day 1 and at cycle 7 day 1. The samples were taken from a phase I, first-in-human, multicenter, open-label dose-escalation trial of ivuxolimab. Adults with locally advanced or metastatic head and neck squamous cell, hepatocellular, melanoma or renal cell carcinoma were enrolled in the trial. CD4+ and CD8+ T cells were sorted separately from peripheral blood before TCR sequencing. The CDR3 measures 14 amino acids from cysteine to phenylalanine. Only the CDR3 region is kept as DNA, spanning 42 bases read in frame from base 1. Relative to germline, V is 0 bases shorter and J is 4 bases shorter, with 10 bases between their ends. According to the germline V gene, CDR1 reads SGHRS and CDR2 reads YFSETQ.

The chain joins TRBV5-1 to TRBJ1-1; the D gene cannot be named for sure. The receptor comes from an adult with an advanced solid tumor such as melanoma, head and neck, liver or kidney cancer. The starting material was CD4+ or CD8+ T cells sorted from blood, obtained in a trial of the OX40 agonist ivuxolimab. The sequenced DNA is TGCGCCAGCAGCTTGGAGGGTGTCGGCACTGAAGCTTTCTTT. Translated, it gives CASSLEGVGTEAFF.